The entry below gives a single T cell receptor beta chain sequence along with its context. Data came from immunoSEQ multiplex PCR; TCRdb stores just in-frame clones and leaves some out. The table has 95,000 to 110,000 clones, roughly nine tenths seen once. This CDR3 is 16 amino acids long. V was pared by 4 bases and J by 3 bases, with 18 bases between. CDR1 is KGHSH and CDR2 is LQKENI in the germline V gene. This specimen belongs to a study of blood T cell repertoires in COVID-19. The gene calls are TRBV18 and TRBJ1-2; D is ambiguous. The sequence derives from a human donor in a cohort sampled during active COVID-19. Sequenced input: peripheral blood. This chain's CDR3 is CASSRSGYTGDYGYTF. Written as DNA, the CDR3 is TGTGCCAGCTCACGGAGTGGGTACACTGGAGACTATGGCTACACCTTC.